The 8 T cell receptor beta chains below all came from one sample that was sequenced in a study of patients and donors after allogeneic stem cell transplantation. Each CDR3 protein gets one entry after TCRdb re-called the RT-PCR reads with MiXCR. The repertoire consists of roughly 200,000 distinct CDR3 sequences, with roughly two fifths occurring once and the leading ten covering approximately 10%. Sequenced material: blood, either unsorted or a sorted T cell fraction (not recorded which). The source is a human donor who was either an allogeneic HSCT recipient or a stem cell or donor lymphocyte infusion donor (not recorded which). It is not recorded whose cells these are; they may come from a transplant donor.

The rearrangement uses TRBV5-5 and TRBJ2-2; D possibly corresponds to TRBD2 (5 bases). V was trimmed by 5 bases and J by 6 bases, leaving 8 bases between them. This CDR3 has 12 residues. CDR1 is SGHKS, CDR2 YYEKEE, per germline (reference sequence). The CDR3 nucleotides read TGTGCCAGCAGTGAGGGTGCCGGGGAGCTGTTTTTT. It specifies CASSEGAGELFF. The full variable domain, in which reference TRBV5-5 and TRBJ2-2 provide the parts outside the CDR3, is DAGVTQSPTHLIKTRGQQVTLRCSPISGHKSVSWYQQVLGQGPQFIFQYYEKEERGRGNFPDRFSARQFPNYSSELNVNALLLGDSALYLCASSEGAGELFFGEGSRLTVL.

The chain is built from TRBV5-1 and TRBJ2-3; 8 bases fit TRBD1. The CDR3 totals 14 residues. Trimming took 4 bases from V and 3 from J; bases not matched to a gene: 4. The germline V gene encodes CDR1 SGHRS and CDR2 YFSETQ. DNA for the CDR3: TGCGCCAGCAGCGTGGACAGGGTGACAGATACGCAGTATTTT. Translation: CASSVDRVTDTQYF.

This clonotype was seen only a few times. The V gene is TRBV7-2, the J gene TRBJ1-3; weak D call: TRBD1 (5 bases). The CDR3 covers 15 residues. V was pared by 6 bases and J by 4 bases, with 16 bases between. Per germline, CDR1 SGHTA and CDR2 FQGNSA. CDR3 coding DNA: TGTGCCAGCAGACGTGTTGGGGGGAAAGGAAACACCATATATTTT. Its translation: CASRRVGGKGNTIYF.

This rearrangement joins TRBV11-2 to TRBJ1-1; possible D gene TRBD1, 6 bases. Trimming pared 5 bases from V and 4 bases from J, leaving 14 bases between. Germline V gene lookup returns CDR1 SGHAT and CDR2 FQNNGV. This CDR3 is 14 amino acids long. The CDR3 loop reads CASSPRGAITEAFF. The CDR3 DNA follows: TGTGCCAGCAGCCCCAGGGGCGCGATCACTGAAGCTTTCTTT.

The V call is TRBV20-1, the J call TRBJ2-2; 12 bases agree with TRBD1. Germline values: CDR1 DFQATT, CDR2 SNEGSKA (reference sequence). This CDR3 has 16 residues. V lost 5 bases and J lost 3; bases outside the gene matches: 7. In nucleotides, the CDR3 is TGCAGTGCTCCGGGACAGGGGGCTTTAGACACCGGGGAGCTGTTTTTT. Translated: CSAPGQGALDTGELFF.

This clonotype was observed a few times. The chain is built from TRBV29-1 and TRBJ2-2; D is undetermined. Germline V lookup: CDR1 SQVTM, CDR2 ANQGSEA. V dropped 3 bases and J dropped 4 bases, with 0 bases sitting between them. The CDR3 loop spans 10 amino acids. The CDR3 coding sequence is TGCAGCGTTGACACCGGGGAGCTGTTTTTT. The encoded protein is CSVDTGELFF.

This clonotype has a handful of counts. V is TRBV11-1 and J is TRBJ1-5; D not resolved. CDR3 length equals 15 residues. The ends were cut back, 2 bases at V and 6 bases at J, with 14 bases in the middle. The germline gives CDR1 SGHAT, CDR2 FQDESV (reference sequence). CDR3 in DNA: TGTGCCAGCAGCTTACGGAGGGAAGGAGTTCAGCCCCAGCATTTT. Its protein is CASSLRREGVQPQHF.

The chain combines TRBV7-6 with TRBJ2-2, with a tentative D call TRBD1 (5 bases). Germline V gene lookup returns CDR1 SGHVS and CDR2 FNYEAQ. V was clipped by 4 bases and J by 5 bases, with 8 bases between them. The CDR3 has 13 amino acids. This CDR3 reads CASSSTVTGELFF. The CDR3 DNA sequence: TGTGCCAGCAGCTCGACAGTTACCGGGGAGCTGTTTTTT.